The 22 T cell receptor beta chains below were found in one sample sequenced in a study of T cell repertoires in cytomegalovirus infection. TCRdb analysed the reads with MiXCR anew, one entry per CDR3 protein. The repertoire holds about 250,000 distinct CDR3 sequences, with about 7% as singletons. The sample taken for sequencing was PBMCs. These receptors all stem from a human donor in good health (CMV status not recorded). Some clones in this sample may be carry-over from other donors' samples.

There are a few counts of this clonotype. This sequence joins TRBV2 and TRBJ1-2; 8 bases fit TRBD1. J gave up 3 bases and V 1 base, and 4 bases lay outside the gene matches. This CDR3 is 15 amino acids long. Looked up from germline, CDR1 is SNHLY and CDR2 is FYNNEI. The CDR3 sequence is CASSEERTGYYGYTF. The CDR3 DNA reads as TGTGCCAGCAGTGAAGAACGGACAGGGTACTATGGCTACACCTTC.

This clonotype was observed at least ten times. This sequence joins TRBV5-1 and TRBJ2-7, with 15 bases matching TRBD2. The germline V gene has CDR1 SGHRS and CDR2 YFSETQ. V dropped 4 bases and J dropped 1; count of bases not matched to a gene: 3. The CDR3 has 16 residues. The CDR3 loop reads CASSPGLAGGSYEQYF. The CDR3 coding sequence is TGCGCCAGCAGCCCGGGACTAGCGGGGGGTTCCTACGAGCAGTACTTC.

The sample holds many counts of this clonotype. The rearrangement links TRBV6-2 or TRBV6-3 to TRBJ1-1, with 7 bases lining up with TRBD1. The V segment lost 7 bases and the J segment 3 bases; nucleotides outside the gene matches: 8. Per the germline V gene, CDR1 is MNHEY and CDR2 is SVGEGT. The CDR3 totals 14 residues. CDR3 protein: CASKRGQSDTEAFF. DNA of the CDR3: TGTGCCAGCAAGAGGGGACAGAGCGACACTGAAGCTTTCTTT.

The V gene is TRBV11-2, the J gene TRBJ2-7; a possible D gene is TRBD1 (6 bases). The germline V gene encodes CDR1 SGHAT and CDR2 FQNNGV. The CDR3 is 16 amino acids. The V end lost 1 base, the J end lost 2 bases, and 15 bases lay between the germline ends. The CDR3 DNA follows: TGTGCCAGCAGCTTAGGGGACACGCTTTTGGCCTACGAGCAGTACTTC. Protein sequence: CASSLGDTLLAYEQYF. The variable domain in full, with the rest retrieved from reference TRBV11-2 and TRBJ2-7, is EAGVAQSPRYKIIEKRQSVAFWCNPISGHATLYWYQQILGQGPKLLIQFQNNGVVDDSQLPKDRFSAERLKGVDSTLKIQPAKLEDSAVYLCASSLGDTLLAYEQYFGPGTRLTVT.

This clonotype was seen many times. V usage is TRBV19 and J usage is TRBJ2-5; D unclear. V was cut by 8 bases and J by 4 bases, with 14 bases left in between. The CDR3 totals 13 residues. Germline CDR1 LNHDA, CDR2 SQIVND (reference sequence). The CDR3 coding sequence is TGTGCCAGTGGTTCAGTTTGGGGAGAGACCCAGTACTTC. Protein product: CASGSVWGETQYF.

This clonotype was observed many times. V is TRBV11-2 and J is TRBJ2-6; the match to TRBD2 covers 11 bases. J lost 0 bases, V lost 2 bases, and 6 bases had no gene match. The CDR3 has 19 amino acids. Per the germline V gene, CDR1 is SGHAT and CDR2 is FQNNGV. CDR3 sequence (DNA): TGTGCCAGCAGCTTAAGTAGCGGGGGGGCTTCCTCTGGGGCCAACGTCCTGACTTTC. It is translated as CASSLSSGGASSGANVLTF.

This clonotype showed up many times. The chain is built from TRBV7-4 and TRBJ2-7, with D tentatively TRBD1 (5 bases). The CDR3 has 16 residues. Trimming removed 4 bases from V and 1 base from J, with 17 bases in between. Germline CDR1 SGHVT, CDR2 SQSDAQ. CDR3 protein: CASSSIDSQRSYEQYF. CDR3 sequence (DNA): TGTGCCAGCAGCTCAATAGACAGTCAGAGGTCCTACGAGCAGTACTTC.

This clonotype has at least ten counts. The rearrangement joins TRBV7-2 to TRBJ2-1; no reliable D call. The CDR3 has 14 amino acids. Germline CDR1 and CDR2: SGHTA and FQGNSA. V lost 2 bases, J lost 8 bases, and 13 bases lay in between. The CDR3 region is CASSLYQSKDEQFF. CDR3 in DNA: TGTGCCAGCAGCTTATATCAGAGTAAGGATGAGCAGTTCTTC.

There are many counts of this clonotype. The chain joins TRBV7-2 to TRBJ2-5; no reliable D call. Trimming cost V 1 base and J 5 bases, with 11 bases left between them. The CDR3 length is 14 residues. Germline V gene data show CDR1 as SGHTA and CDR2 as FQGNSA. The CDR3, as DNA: TGTGCCAGCAGCTTAGTTTCAGTCGGGGAGACCCAGTACTTC. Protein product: CASSLVSVGETQYF.

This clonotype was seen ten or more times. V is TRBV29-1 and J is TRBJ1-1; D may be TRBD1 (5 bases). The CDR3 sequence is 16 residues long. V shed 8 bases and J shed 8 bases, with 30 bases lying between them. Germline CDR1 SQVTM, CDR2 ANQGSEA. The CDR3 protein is CSPRHALQVRFIEAFF. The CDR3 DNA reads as TGCAGCCCCCGACATGCGTTACAGGTTAGGTTTATCGAAGCTTTCTTT. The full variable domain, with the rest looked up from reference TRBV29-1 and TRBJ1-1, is SAVISQKPSRDICQRGTSLTIQCQVDSQVTMMFWYRQQPGQSLTLIATANQGSEATYESGFVIDKFPISRPNLTFSTLTVSNMSPEDSSIYLCSPRHALQVRFIEAFFGQGTRLTVV.

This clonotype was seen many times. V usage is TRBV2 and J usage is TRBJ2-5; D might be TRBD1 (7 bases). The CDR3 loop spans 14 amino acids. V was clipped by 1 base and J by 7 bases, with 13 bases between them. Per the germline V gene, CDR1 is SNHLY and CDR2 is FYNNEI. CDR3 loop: CASSEGQGEATQYF. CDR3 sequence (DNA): TGTGCCAGCAGTGAAGGTCAGGGGGAGGCGACCCAGTACTTC.

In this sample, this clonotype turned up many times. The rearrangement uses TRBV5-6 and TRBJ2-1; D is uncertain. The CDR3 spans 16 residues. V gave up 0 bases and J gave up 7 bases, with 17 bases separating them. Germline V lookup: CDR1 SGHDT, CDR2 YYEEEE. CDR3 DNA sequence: TGTGCCAGCAGCTTGGGTCTAAAATCTCCATTGAATGAGCAGTTCTTC. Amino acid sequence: CASSLGLKSPLNEQFF.

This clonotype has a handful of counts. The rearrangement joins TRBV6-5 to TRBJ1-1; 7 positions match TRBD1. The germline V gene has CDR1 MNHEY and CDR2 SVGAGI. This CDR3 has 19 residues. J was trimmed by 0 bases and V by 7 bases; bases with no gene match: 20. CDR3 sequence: CASTVGTRQGRFMNTEAFF. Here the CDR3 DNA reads TGTGCCAGCACGGTAGGGACCCGACAGGGACGCTTCATGAACACTGAAGCTTTCTTT.

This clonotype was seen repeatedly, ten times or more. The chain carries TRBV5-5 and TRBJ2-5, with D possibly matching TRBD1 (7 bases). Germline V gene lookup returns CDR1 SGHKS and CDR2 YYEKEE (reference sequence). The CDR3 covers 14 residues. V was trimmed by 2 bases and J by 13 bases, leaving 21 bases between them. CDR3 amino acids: CASSFHRGAGTWYF. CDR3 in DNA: TGTGCCAGCAGCTTCCACAGGGGTGCGGGGACCTGGTACTTC. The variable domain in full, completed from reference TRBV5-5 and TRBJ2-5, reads DAGVTQSPTHLIKTRGQQVTLRCSPISGHKSVSWYQQVLGQGPQFIFQYYEKEERGRGNFPDRFSARQFPNYSSELNVNALLLGDSALYLCASSFHRGAGTWYFGPGTRLLVL.

The CDR3 here is CSARRASGGTTDTQYF. In nucleotides, the CDR3 is TGCAGTGCTAGACGTGCTAGCGGGGGGACCACAGATACGCAGTATTTT. V and J are TRBV20-1 and TRBJ2-3, with TRBD2 matching over 11 bases. With V trimmed by 2 bases and J by 2 bases, 6 bases remained unmatched. Germline-derived CDR1 and CDR2 are DFQATT and SNEGSKA (reference sequence). The CDR3 covers 16 residues.

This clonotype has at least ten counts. CDR3 sequence: CASSLEGWEAFF. The CDR3 DNA sequence: TGTGCCAGCAGCTTGGAAGGCTGGGAAGCTTTCTTT. The chain combines TRBV5-5 with TRBJ1-1, with D unresolved. Germline CDR1 reads SGHKS; CDR2 reads YYEKEE (reference sequence). The length of the CDR3 is 12 residues. Between the trimmed V and J ends, which lost 0 bases and 8 bases, there was a span of 8 bases.

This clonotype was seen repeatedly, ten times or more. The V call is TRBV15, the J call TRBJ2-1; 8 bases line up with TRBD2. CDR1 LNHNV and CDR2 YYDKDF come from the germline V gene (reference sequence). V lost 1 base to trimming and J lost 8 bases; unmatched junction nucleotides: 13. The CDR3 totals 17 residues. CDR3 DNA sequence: TGTGCCACCAGCAGAGGCGGGAGGAACTTTGGCAGCGATGAGCAGTTCTTC. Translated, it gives CATSRGGRNFGSDEQFF.

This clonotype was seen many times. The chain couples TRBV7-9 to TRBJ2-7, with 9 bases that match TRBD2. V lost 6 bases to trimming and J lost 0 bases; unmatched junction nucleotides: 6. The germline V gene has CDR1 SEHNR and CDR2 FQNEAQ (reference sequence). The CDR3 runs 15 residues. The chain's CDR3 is CASSVMGLASYEQYF. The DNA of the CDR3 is TGTGCCAGCAGTGTAATGGGACTAGCCTCCTACGAGCAGTACTTC.

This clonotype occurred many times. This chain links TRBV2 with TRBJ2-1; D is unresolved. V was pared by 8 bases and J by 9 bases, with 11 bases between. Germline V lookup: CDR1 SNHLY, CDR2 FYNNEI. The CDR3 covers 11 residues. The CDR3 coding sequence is TGTGCCAGCGTGGGAAGGGCTGAGCAGTTCTTC. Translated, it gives CASVGRAEQFF.

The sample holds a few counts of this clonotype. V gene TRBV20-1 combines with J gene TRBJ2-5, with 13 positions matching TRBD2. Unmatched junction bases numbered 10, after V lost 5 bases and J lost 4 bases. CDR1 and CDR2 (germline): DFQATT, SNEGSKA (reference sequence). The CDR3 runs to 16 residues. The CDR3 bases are TGCAGTGCTTTCAAGACTAGCGGGGGGCCAGGAGAGACCCAGTACTTC. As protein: CSAFKTSGGPGETQYF.

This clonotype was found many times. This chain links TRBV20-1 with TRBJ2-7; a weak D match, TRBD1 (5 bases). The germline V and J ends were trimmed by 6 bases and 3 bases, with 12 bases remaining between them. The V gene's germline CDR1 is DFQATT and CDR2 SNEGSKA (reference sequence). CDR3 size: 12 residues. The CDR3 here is CSASMDNYEQYF. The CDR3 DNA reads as TGCAGTGCCTCGATGGACAACTACGAGCAGTACTTC.

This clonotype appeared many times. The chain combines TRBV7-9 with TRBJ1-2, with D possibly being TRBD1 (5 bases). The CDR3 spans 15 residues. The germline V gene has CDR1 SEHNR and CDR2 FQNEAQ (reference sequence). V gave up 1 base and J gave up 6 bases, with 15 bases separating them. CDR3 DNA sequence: TGTGCCAGCAGCTTAGGGTCCGGTACAGGAGATGGCTACACCTTC. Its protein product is CASSLGSGTGDGYTF.